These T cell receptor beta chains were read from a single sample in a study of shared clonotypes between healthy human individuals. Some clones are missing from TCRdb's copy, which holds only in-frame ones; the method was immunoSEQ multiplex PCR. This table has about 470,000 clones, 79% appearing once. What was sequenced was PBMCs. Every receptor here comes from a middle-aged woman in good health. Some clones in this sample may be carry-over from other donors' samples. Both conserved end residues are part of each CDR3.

CASSQGTASVQPQHF TRBJ1-5 TRBV7-9
CASSSGLAGAPDTQYF TRBJ2-3 TRBV7-9
CASSLGPGGVHEQYF TRBJ2-7 TRBV11-1
CASSQGGGNYNEQFF TRBJ2-1 TRBV4-2
CASSPIARGETQYF TRBJ2-5 TRBV18
CASTGQFRADEQFF TRBJ2-1 TRBV28
CASSEALLVRQYF TRBJ2-7 TRBV2
CASGPPRDRELSGANVLTF TRBJ2-6 TRBV5-8
CASSCGTRLQSRANVLTF TRBJ2-6 TRBV7-3
CSVSANEKLFF TRBJ1-4 TRBV29-1
CASSFGPGQVYGYTF TRBJ1-2 TRBV27
CAWSVLSEAFF TRBJ1-1 TRBV30
CASRPVDSYNEQFF TRBJ2-1 TRBV19
CASSPQSGPYNEQFF TRBJ2-1 TRBV7-2
CAWRGIAPGGTQYF TRBJ2-3 TRBV30
CAWTLTGGAGELFF TRBJ2-2 TRBV30
CASSFDLGETQYF TRBJ2-5 TRBV5-1
CASSQDGRTSTDTQYF TRBJ2-3 TRBV4-1
CASRAGTSATNEKLFF TRBJ1-4 TRBV11-1
CASSEFGTVSNQPQHF TRBJ1-5 TRBV6-1
CASSRAGSYNEQFF TRBJ2-1 TRBV28
CSVSLGSHYNEQFF TRBJ2-1 TRBV29-1
CASSLGDPTDYGCTF TRBJ1-2 TRBV7-9
CASSVGDRGRPFQYF TRBJ2-4 TRBV9
CASSQARAGQNTGELFF TRBJ2-2 TRBV4-2
CASSLPPGPQGDTQYF TRBJ2-3 TRBV28
CASSSGLSNYGYTF TRBJ1-2 TRBV19
CASSPPLAGIGLETQYF TRBJ2-5 TRBV18
CASSTEGSGDTQYF TRBJ2-3 TRBV5-1
CASSLRLRGRNYGYTF TRBJ1-2 TRBV18
CASSPDLGGTTDTQYF TRBJ2-3 TRBV7-9
CASSRGRGVGETQYF TRBJ2-5 TRBV7-9
CASSTRTSGKAEFF TRBJ2-2 TRBV5-8
CASSPRQDSNQPQHF TRBJ1-5 TRBV10-2
CASSPPENTGELFF TRBJ2-2 TRBV18
CASSLQSTNEKLFF TRBJ1-4 TRBV5-1
CASSPRLSVEQYF TRBJ2-7 TRBV27
CASSPPGQGTYTEAFF TRBJ1-1 TRBV28
CASSLLGAGDTGELFF TRBJ2-2 TRBV11-2
CASSLVVRTPETQYF TRBJ2-5 TRBV7-8
CSVETTSAGETQYF TRBJ2-5 TRBV29-1
CASSLGTGVNEQYF TRBJ2-7 TRBV27
CASSEGSGGTGGEQYF TRBJ2-7 TRBV6-1
CASSVQDSGNTIYF TRBJ1-3 TRBV9
CASTLERETYNEQFF TRBJ2-1 TRBV2
CASSEMSLSREQYF TRBJ2-7 TRBV2
CASSFGGETQYF TRBJ2-5 TRBV5-1
CASRTLKGLLASNTGELFF TRBJ2-2 TRBV28
CASSQLPSYNEQFF TRBJ2-1 TRBV7-9
CASSGTGEATDTQYF TRBJ2-3 TRBV9
CASSSTGWRVQVNEQYF TRBJ2-7 TRBV7-2
CASMGSTHPGGTDTQYF TRBJ2-3 TRBV28
CASSSAPTGPYNEQFF TRBJ2-1 TRBV5-1
CASSQDRTFGTDTQYF TRBJ2-3 TRBV4-3
CASSLLRDRNTEAFF TRBJ1-1 TRBV5-6
CASSPQPQETQYF TRBJ2-5 TRBV6-6
CASSEGLAGNTDTQYF TRBJ2-3 TRBV11-2
CASSLEASGNTGELFF TRBJ2-2 TRBV5-1
CATGTASYNEQFF TRBJ2-1 TRBV10-3
CASRFSPNTEAFF TRBJ1-1 TRBV2